This paragraph reports one T cell receptor beta chain. The antigen is unknown. The source of the sample is a study of T cells in localized non-small cell lung cancer. Study-level points and caveats: Uninvolved neighboring lung showed the greatest T cell clonality, exceeding tumor.

The table came from immunoSEQ multiplex PCR; TCRdb's copy has only in-frame clones and leaves some out. The data show tens of thousands of clones, 70% to 90% seen once. Germline-derived CDR1 and CDR2 are KGHSH and LQKENI. The V gene lost 3 bases and the J gene lost 4 bases, with 9 bases spanning the gap. CDR3 length: 13 residues. The input for sequencing was peripheral blood mononuclear cells, taken before any cancer treatment. The receptor was derived from a male donor aged 60 or over with stage II lung adenocarcinoma. The rearrangement joins TRBV18 to TRBJ1-1; TRBD1 is a possible D gene (6 bases). CDR3 sequence: CASSPEGGTEAFF. Here the CDR3 DNA reads TGTGCCAGCTCACCTGAGGGGGGCACTGAAGCTTTCTTT.